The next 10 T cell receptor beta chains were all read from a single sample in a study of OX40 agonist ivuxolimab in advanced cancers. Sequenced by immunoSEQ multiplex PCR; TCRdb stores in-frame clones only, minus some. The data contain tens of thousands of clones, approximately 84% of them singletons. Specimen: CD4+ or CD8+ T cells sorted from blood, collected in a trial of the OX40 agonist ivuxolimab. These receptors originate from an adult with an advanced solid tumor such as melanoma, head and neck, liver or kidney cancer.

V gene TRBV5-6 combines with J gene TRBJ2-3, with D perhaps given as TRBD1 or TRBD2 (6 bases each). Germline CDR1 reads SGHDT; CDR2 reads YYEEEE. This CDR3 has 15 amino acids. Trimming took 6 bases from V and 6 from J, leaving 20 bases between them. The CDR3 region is CASTITGRGPDTQYF. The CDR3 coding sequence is TGTGCCAGCACAATAACAGGGCGGGGTCCTGATACGCAGTATTTT.

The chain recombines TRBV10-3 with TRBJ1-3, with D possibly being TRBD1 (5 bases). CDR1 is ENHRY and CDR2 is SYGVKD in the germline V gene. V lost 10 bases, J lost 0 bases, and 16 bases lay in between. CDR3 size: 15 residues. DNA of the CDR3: TGTGCCACCGTCGACAGCCATTCCTCTGGAAACACCATATATTTT. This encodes CATVDSHSSGNTIYF.

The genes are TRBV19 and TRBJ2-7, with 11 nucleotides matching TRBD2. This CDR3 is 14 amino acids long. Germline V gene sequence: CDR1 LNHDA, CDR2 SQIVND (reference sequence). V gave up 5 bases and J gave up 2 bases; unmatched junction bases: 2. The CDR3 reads CASSQLAGAYEQYF. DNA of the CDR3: TGTGCCAGTAGTCAACTAGCGGGAGCCTACGAGCAGTACTTC.

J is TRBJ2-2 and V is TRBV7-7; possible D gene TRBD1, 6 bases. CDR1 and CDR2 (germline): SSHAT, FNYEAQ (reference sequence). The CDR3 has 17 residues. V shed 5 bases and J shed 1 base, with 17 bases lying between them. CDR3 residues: CASSPRTARLNTGELFF. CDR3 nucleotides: TGTGCCAGCAGCCCCCGGACAGCTCGCCTGAACACCGGGGAGCTGTTTTTT.

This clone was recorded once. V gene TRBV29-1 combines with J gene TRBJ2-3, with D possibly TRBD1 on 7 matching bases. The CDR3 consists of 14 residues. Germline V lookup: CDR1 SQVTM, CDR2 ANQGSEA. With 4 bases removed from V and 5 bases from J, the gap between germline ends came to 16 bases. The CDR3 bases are TGCAGCGTTGGGCGCAGGGGGGAACGAGATACGCAGTATTTT. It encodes CSVGRRGERDTQYF.

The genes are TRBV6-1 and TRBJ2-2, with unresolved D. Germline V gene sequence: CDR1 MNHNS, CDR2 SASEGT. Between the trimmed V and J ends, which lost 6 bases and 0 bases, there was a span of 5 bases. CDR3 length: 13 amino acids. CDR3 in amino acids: CASRETNTGELFF. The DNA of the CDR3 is TGTGCCAGCAGGGAAACGAACACCGGGGAGCTGTTTTTT.

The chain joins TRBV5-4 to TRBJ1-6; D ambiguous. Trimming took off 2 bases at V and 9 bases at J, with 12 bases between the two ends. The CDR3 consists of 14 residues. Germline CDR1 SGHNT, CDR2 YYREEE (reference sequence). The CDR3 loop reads CASSFWGKGSPLHF. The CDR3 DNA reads TGTGCCAGCAGCTTTTGGGGTAAGGGTTCACCCCTCCACTTT.

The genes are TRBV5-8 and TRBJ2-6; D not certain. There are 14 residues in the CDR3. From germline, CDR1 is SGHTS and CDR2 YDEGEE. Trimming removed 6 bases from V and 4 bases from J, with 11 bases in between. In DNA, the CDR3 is TGTGCCAGCAAGTCTACTCTCGGGGCCAACGTCCTGACTTTC. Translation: CASKSTLGANVLTF. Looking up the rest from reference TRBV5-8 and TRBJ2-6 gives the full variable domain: EAGVTQSPTHLIKTRGQQATLRCSPISGHTSVYWYQQALGLGLQFLLWYDEGEERNRGNFPPRFSGRQFPNYSSELNVNALELEDSALYLCASKSTLGANVLTFGAGSRLTVL.

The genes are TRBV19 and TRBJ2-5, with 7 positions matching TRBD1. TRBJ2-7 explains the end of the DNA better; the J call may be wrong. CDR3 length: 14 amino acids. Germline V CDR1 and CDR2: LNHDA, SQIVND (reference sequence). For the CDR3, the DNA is TGTGCCAGTAGTGTCCTACAGGGGTCCTACGAGCAGTACTTC. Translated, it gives CASSVLQGSYEQYF.

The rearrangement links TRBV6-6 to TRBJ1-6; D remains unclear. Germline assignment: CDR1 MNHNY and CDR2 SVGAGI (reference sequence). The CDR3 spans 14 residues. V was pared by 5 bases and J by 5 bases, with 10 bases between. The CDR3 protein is CASSTGSDNSPLHF. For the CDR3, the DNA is TGTGCCAGCAGTACCGGGAGCGATAATTCACCCCTCCACTTT.